These 32 T cell receptor beta chains came from one sample sequenced in a study of CD8+CD57+ T cells in acquired aplastic anemia. Sequencing involved patients with CD8+CD57+ cell expansion previously shown by flow cytometry. TCR beta VDJ and CDR3 were profiled, and genomic DNA was the template. TCRdb reprocessed the reads with MiXCR, giving one entry per CDR3 protein. The sample includes about 160,000 distinct CDR3 sequences, around half seen only once; the top ten take 30% to 40%. Sequencing was performed on sorted CD4+, CD8+, or CD8+CD57+ T cells (not recorded which) from PBMCs. The source of these receptors is a human donor with aplastic anemia.

The table lists this clonotype with many counts. V gene TRBV6-5 combines with J gene TRBJ1-2, with 7 nucleotides matching TRBD1. The CDR3 totals 12 residues. Trimming cost V 1 base and J 10 bases; bases outside gene matches: 3. Germline values: CDR1 MNHEY, CDR2 SVGAGI. CDR3 sequence: CASSYWQGDYTF. The CDR3 nucleotides are TGTGCCAGCAGTTACTGGCAGGGGGACTACACCTTC.

Remarks on this clonotype: This may come from a read error, since a much larger clone is one base off. Here the CDR3 omits its conserved ending phenylalanine or tryptophan, so a read error is the likely source. V gene TRBV7-3 combines with J gene TRBJ1-3, with D possibly matching TRBD1 (6 bases). The CDR3 sequence is 14 residues long. V lost 5 bases to trimming and J lost 0 bases, with 8 bases between them. Germline V lookup: CDR1 SGHTA, CDR2 FQGTGA. The CDR3 reads CASSRQDSGNTIYL. The CDR3 DNA is TGTGCCAGCAGCCGACAGGACTCTGGAAACACCATATATTTG.

This sequence joins TRBV5-1 and TRBJ2-7; the match to TRBD1 covers 11 bases. Per the germline V gene, CDR1 is SGHRS and CDR2 is YFSETQ. The CDR3 runs 15 residues. V was clipped by 4 bases and J by 4 bases; unmatched bases: 7. CDR3 bases: TGCGCCAGCAGCATCGGACAGGGGGCTCCATACGAGCAGTACTTC. Encoded protein: CASSIGQGAPYEQYF.

In its sample, this clonotype was seen a few times. The CDR3 DNA reads as TGTGCCAGCAGCTTAAGAGAGTACCAAGAGACCCAGTACTTC. Translating gives CASSLREYQETQYF. The chain uses TRBV7-9 and TRBJ2-5; D uncertain. Germline values: CDR1 SEHNR, CDR2 FQNEAQ (reference sequence). CDR3 size: 14 residues. V lost 2 bases and J lost 0, with 7 bases in between. Using reference TRBV7-9 and TRBJ2-5 for the parts outside the CDR3, the full variable domain is DTGVSQNPRHKITKRGQNVTFRCDPISEHNRLYWYRQTLGQGPEFLTYFQNEAQLEKSRLLSDRFSAERPKGSFSTLEIQRTEQGDSAMYLCASSLREYQETQYFGPGTRLLVL.

The chain uses TRBV2 and TRBJ1-2; D is perhaps TRBD1 (5 bases). The CDR3 covers 14 residues. Trimming took 3 bases from V and 8 from J, leaving 16 bases between them. Looked up from germline, CDR1 is SNHLY and CDR2 is FYNNEI. CDR3 DNA sequence: TGTGCCAGCAGTGAGCAGGGAGGAGGAGGAGGCTACACCTTC. Protein product: CASSEQGGGGGYTF.

Comments on this clonotype: Sequence at one end of the junction differs from germline and may be a read error. The rearrangement uses TRBV10-3 and TRBJ1-1; D is perhaps TRBD1 (6 bases). This CDR3 comprises 13 residues. Germline V CDR1 and CDR2: ENHRY, SYGVKD. The CDR3, as DNA: TGTGCCATCAGTGAGTCGTCAGGGGCTGACGCTTTCTTC. Protein product: CAISESSGADAFF.

This chain links TRBV5-1 with TRBJ2-7; D is unclear. The CDR3 spans 13 residues. Germline CDR1 SGHRS, CDR2 YFSETQ. Between the trimmed V and J ends, which lost 0 bases and 3 bases, there was a span of 7 bases. CDR3 coding DNA: TGCGCCAGCAGCTTGGCCCCCGACTACGAGCAGTACTTC. Protein: CASSLAPDYEQYF. Based on the CDR3 plus reference TRBV5-1 and TRBJ2-7, the full variable domain is KAGVTQTPRYLIKTRGQQVTLSCSPISGHRSVSWYQQTPGQGLQFLFEYFSETQRNKGNFPGRFSGRQFSNSRSEMNVSTLELGDSALYLCASSLAPDYEQYFGPGTRLTVT.

There are many counts of this clonotype. The chain couples TRBV6-5 to TRBJ2-3; D call uncertain. Trimming removed 2 bases from V and 2 bases from J, with 8 bases in between. The CDR3 is made up of 14 amino acids. CDR1 MNHEY and CDR2 SVGAGI come from the germline V gene. CDR3 DNA sequence: TGTGCCAGCAGTTACGCCGGAGACACAGATACGCAGTATTTT. Amino acids: CASSYAGDTDTQYF.

This clonotype was seen repeatedly, ten times or more. V usage is TRBV6-1 and J usage is TRBJ2-7; 7 bases line up with TRBD2. This CDR3 region has 13 residues. The V and J ends lost 7 bases and 9 bases, in that order; junction bases with no gene match: 12. CDR1 is MNHNS and CDR2 is SASEGT in the germline V gene. In DNA form, the CDR3 reads TGTGCCAGCACAGAAGAGTGGGGGGGAGGGCAGTACTTC. Its translation is CASTEEWGGGQYF.

Comment on this clonotype: A read error may be the cause here, since a much bigger clone is one base away. This sequence joins TRBV7-3 and TRBJ1-5; weak D call: TRBD1 (6 bases). Germline V gene sequence: CDR1 SGHTA, CDR2 FQGTGA. This CDR3 comprises 17 residues. The CDR3 DNA sequence: TGTGCCAGCAGCTTAAATCGTAGGGGGGAAAGACCTCAGCTCCAGCATTTT. Encoded protein: CASSLNRRGERPQLQHF.

This clonotype was detected ten times or more. The CDR3 bases are TGTGCCAGCAGCCAAGGGACGTATTACACCGGGGAGCTGTTTTTT. This sequence encodes CASSQGTYYTGELFF. This sequence joins TRBV14 and TRBJ2-2; no firm D call. V was trimmed by 1 base and J by 3 bases, leaving 9 bases between them. Per the germline V gene, CDR1 is SGHDN and CDR2 is FVKESK. The CDR3 length is 15 residues. Full variable domain (outside the CDR3, taken from reference TRBV14 and TRBJ2-2): EAGVTQFPSHSVIEKGQTVTLRCDPISGHDNLYWYRRVMGKEIKFLLHFVKESKQDESGMPNNRFLAERTGGTYSTLKVQPAELEDSGVYFCASSQGTYYTGELFFGEGSRLTVL.

This clonotype was seen many times. The CDR3 nucleotides read TGTGCCAGCAGCCTTACCCCGGGACAGAGAGATACGCAGTATTTT. Protein sequence: CASSLTPGQRDTQYF. The chain couples TRBV7-2 to TRBJ2-3; 7 nucleotides agree with TRBD1. Per germline, CDR1 SGHTA and CDR2 FQGNSA. Losses at the gene ends were 5 bases for V and 5 bases for J; bases not matched to a gene: 10. The length of the CDR3 is 15 residues.

The V gene is TRBV10-3, the J gene TRBJ1-2, with D uncertain. Germline V gene sequence: CDR1 ENHRY, CDR2 SYGVKD. Deletions cut 10 bases from V and 7 bases from J, with 13 bases between. The CDR3 extends over 11 amino acids. The CDR3 here is CATRAESGYTF. In DNA, the CDR3 is TGTGCCACGAGGGCGGAGAGTGGCTACACCTTC.

The chain recombines TRBV2 with TRBJ2-7; a weak D match, TRBD2 (5 bases). The V gene's germline CDR1 is SNHLY and CDR2 FYNNEI. Deletions cut 6 bases from V and 6 bases from J, with 12 bases between. The CDR3 covers 12 residues. The DNA for the CDR3 is TGTGCCAGCAGCCCCGGGGTCCGCGAGCAGTACTTC. Translating it yields CASSPGVREQYF. Full variable domain (outside the CDR3, taken from reference TRBV2 and TRBJ2-7): EPEVTQTPSHQVTQMGQEVILRCVPISNHLYFYWYRQILGQKVEFLVSFYNNEISEKSEIFDDQFSVERPDGSNFTLKIRSTKLEDSAMYFCASSPGVREQYFGPGTRLTVT.

Turning to this clonotype: A much larger clonotype is one base distant, so this may be a read error. The V and J genes are TRBV6-5 and TRBJ2-7; 9 bases are a match to TRBD2. There are 16 residues in the CDR3. Germline CDR1 and CDR2: MNHEY and SVGAGI. With V trimmed by 4 bases and J by 0 bases, 7 bases remained unmatched. CDR3 sequence reads: CASSCSASGASYEQYF. The CDR3 DNA is TGTGCCAGCAGTTGCTCGGCTAGCGGGGCCTCCTACGAGCAGTACTTC.

This clonotype was observed many times. The chain couples TRBV6-6 to TRBJ2-5; D call uncertain. CDR1 and CDR2 (germline): MNHNY, SVGAGI (reference sequence). The CDR3 totals 12 residues. Between the trimmed V and J ends, which lost 3 bases and 4 bases, there was a span of 6 bases. DNA of the CDR3: TGTGCCAGCAGTTATTCGGTAGAGACCCAGTACTTC. As protein: CASSYSVETQYF.

The chain recombines TRBV19 with TRBJ1-5; D remains unclear. Trimming took 7 bases from V and 3 from J, leaving 16 bases between them. The length of the CDR3 is 15 residues. Germline CDR1 reads LNHDA; CDR2 reads SQIVND (reference sequence). The CDR3 DNA follows: TGTGCCAGTACCCCGGCAGGCGTAGCCAATCAGCCCCAGCATTTT. Its protein is CASTPAGVANQPQHF.

The rearrangement uses TRBV29-1 and TRBJ2-5, with 9 nucleotides matching TRBD1. Germline lookup yields CDR1 SQVTM and CDR2 ANQGSEA. Trimming took 8 bases from V and 4 from J; bases not matched to a gene: 8. This CDR3 is 13 amino acids long. The CDR3 coding sequence is TGCAGCTCGGGACAGGGATTCGGAGAGACCCAGTACTTC. Its translation: CSSGQGFGETQYF.

The chain combines TRBV19 with TRBJ1-5; the D is unclear. Germline lookup yields CDR1 LNHDA and CDR2 SQIVND (reference sequence). The germline V and J ends were trimmed by 3 bases and 5 bases, with 8 bases remaining between them. This CDR3 region has 13 residues. CDR3 in DNA: TGTGCCAGTAGTATGGCAGTTCATCAGCCCCAGCATTTT. Its translation is CASSMAVHQPQHF.

The V and J genes are TRBV5-8 and TRBJ1-1; possibly TRBD1 for D (6 bases). Germline V gene data show CDR1 as SGHTS and CDR2 as YDEGEE. This CDR3 has 15 amino acids. Trimming pared 1 base from V and 1 base from J, leaving 11 bases between. CDR3 bases: TGTGCCAGCAGCTTGACAGGGCCAGGGAACACTGAAGCTTTCTTT. It translates to CASSLTGPGNTEAFF.

Points on this clonotype: A much larger clonotype is one base distant, so this may be a read error. J is TRBJ2-7 and V is TRBV5-1; either TRBD1 or TRBD2 may fit D (6 bases each). CDR3 length: 14 amino acids. CDR1 and CDR2 from the germline V gene are SGHRS and YFSETQ. CDR3 amino acids: CASSSSGGSYEPYF. DNA of the CDR3: TGCGCCAGCAGCTCCTCCGGGGGCTCCTACGAGCCGTACTTC.

The chain links TRBV27 to TRBJ1-4; D is uncertain. From germline, CDR1 is MNHEY and CDR2 SMNVEV (reference sequence). The CDR3 has 14 residues. V lost 5 bases and J lost 5, with 12 bases in between. The chain's CDR3 is CASSLREPNEKLFF. The CDR3 bases are TGTGCCAGCAGTCTAAGGGAGCCAAATGAAAAACTGTTTTTT.

Note on this clonotype: The missing conserved phenylalanine or tryptophan at the end of this CDR3 makes a read error likely. This chain uses TRBV7-9 with TRBJ2-5; D uncertain. The J call may be mistaken, given a closer DNA end match to TRBJ2-1. CDR3 length equals 8 residues. Germline V lookup: CDR1 SEHNR, CDR2 FQNEAQ (reference sequence). The CDR3 is CASSLQFY. CDR3 coding DNA: TGTGCCAGCAGCTTACAGTTCTAC.

The table lists this clonotype with a count of one. V is TRBV20-1 and J is TRBJ2-3; D gene uncertain. Deletions cut 0 bases from V and 5 bases from J, with 9 bases between. CDR1 DFQATT and CDR2 SNEGSKA come from the germline V gene (reference sequence). The CDR3 runs to 13 residues. CDR3 DNA sequence: TGCAGTGCTAGAGATCTTCCGGTAGATACGCAGTATTTT. Protein: CSARDLPVDTQYF.

The chain combines TRBV19 with TRBJ2-7; 9 bases are a match to TRBD2. Germline V gene lookup returns CDR1 LNHDA and CDR2 SQIVND (reference sequence). Losses at the gene ends were 7 bases for V and 3 bases for J; bases not matched to a gene: 10. The CDR3 is made up of 15 amino acids. CDR3 sequence: CASNRRAGGSYEQYF. In nucleotides, the CDR3 is TGTGCCAGTAATCGGAGAGCGGGAGGAAGCTACGAGCAGTACTTC.

This clonotype has ten or more counts. The J gene is TRBJ2-3, the V gene TRBV9, with TRBD1 identical over 8 bases. The V gene's germline CDR1 is SGDLS and CDR2 YYNGEE. The CDR3 is 17 amino acids. The ends lost 0 bases at V and 4 bases at J; junction bases unmatched: 10. CDR3 nucleotides: TGTGCCAGCAGCGTAGCTGCAGGGGGCATCATAGCAGATACGCAGTATTTT. Translated, it gives CASSVAAGGIIADTQYF. Filled out from reference TRBV9 and TRBJ2-3, the complete variable domain reads DSGVTQTPKHLITATGQRVTLRCSPRSGDLSVYWYQQSLDQGLQFLIQYYNGEERAKGNILERFSAQQFPDLHSELNLSSLELGDSALYFCASSVAAGGIIADTQYFGPGTRLTVL.

The sample holds one count of this clonotype. V usage is TRBV20-1 and J usage is TRBJ2-3; weak D call: TRBD1 (5 bases). CDR1 DFQATT and CDR2 SNEGSKA come from the germline V gene (reference sequence). The V and J ends lost 5 bases and 5 bases respectively, with 14 bases between them. This CDR3 has 13 residues. CDR3 residues: CSAALQGRDTQYF. Here the CDR3 DNA reads TGCAGTGCTGCCCTCCAGGGAAGAGATACGCAGTATTTT.

The chain couples TRBV15 to TRBJ1-5; the D is unclear. The CDR3 is made up of 13 amino acids. Germline V lookup: CDR1 LNHNV, CDR2 YYDKDF (reference sequence). V lost 6 bases and J lost 0, with 6 bases in between. The CDR3 sequence: CATSWDSNQPQHF. DNA for the CDR3: TGTGCCACCAGTTGGGATAGCAATCAGCCCCAGCATTTT.

In this sample, this clonotype turned up a few times. This rearrangement joins TRBV12-5 to TRBJ1-1; 9 bases match TRBD1. The CDR3 spans 15 residues. Germline V gene lookup returns CDR1 LGHNT and CDR2 FRNRAP. V trimming: 6 bases; J trimming: 1 base; junction bases outside the gene matches: 6. In DNA form, the CDR3 reads TGTGCTAGTGGCCCCTACAGGGGGCAGAACACTGAAGCTTTCTTT. Its translation is CASGPYRGQNTEAFF.

The count of this clonotype is one. This rearrangement joins TRBV19 to TRBJ2-7; 8 bases fit TRBD2. CDR3 length: 15 amino acids. Trimming removed 5 bases from V and 9 bases from J; junction bases left unmatched: 15. Germline values: CDR1 LNHDA, CDR2 SQIVND (reference sequence). CDR3 sequence: CASSVQAGALYRQYF. CDR3 sequence (DNA): TGTGCCAGTAGTGTACAAGCGGGAGCCCTCTACAGGCAGTACTTC. Drawing the rest from reference TRBV19 and TRBJ2-7, the complete variable domain is DGGITQSPKYLFRKEGQNVTLSCEQNLNHDAMYWYRQDPGQGLRLIYYSQIVNDFQKGDIAEGYSVSREKKESFPLTVTSAQKNPTAFYLCASSVQAGALYRQYFGPGTRLTVT.

This clonotype was counted ten times or more. The V gene is TRBV7-2, the J gene TRBJ2-7, with D unresolved. The V gene's germline CDR1 is SGHTA and CDR2 FQGNSA. Deletions cut 3 bases from V and 2 bases from J, with 8 bases between. The CDR3 runs 13 residues. The CDR3 loop reads CASSFKDPYEQYF. The CDR3 bases are TGTGCCAGCAGCTTTAAGGACCCCTACGAGCAGTACTTC.

This clonotype was seen many times. The rearrangement uses TRBV5-1 and TRBJ1-1; possibly TRBD1 for D (6 bases). CDR1 SGHRS and CDR2 YFSETQ come from the germline V gene. The CDR3 covers 16 residues. The V end lost 4 bases, the J end lost 2 bases, and 18 bases lay between the germline ends. The CDR3, as DNA: TGCGCCAGCAGCCCCCTCGGAGGACAGATAAACACTGAAGCTTTCTTT. Residues: CASSPLGGQINTEAFF.